This T cell receptor (beta chain) is drawn from a study of response to subunit inactivated influenza vaccine. Each CDR3 protein gets one entry after TCRdb re-called the RT-PCR reads with MiXCR. The table lists some 640,000 distinct CDR3 sequences, approximately 15% of them singletons. The CDR3 consists of 14 residues. With 5 bases removed from V and 7 bases from J, the gap between germline ends came to 13 bases. CDR1 and CDR2 from the germline V gene are KGHDR and SFDVKD. This clonotype was seen a handful of times. The TCR was taken from a man between 50 and 59 years old who received an inactivated influenza vaccine. The material sequenced was PBMCs from blood, taken 14 to 15 days before vaccination. The gene calls are TRBV24-1 and TRBJ2-2, with unresolved D. This CDR3 reads CATSGFGFDGELFF. CDR3 bases: TGTGCCACCAGTGGGTTCGGGTTCGACGGGGAGCTGTTTTTT.